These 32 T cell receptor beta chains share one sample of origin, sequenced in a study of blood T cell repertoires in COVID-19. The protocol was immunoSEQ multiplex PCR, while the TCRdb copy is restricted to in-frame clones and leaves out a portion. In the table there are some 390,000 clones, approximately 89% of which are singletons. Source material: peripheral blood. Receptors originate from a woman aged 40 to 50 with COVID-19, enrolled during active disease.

The chain's CDR3 is CASSEGRTTSYEQYF. CDR3 bases: TGTGCCAGCAGTGAAGGCAGGACAACCTCCTACGAGCAGTACTTC. The genes are TRBV2 and TRBJ2-7, with a weak D call TRBD1 (5 bases). CDR1 and CDR2 (germline): SNHLY, FYNNEI. Trimming pared 1 base from V and 0 bases from J, leaving 10 bases between. This CDR3 contains 15 residues.

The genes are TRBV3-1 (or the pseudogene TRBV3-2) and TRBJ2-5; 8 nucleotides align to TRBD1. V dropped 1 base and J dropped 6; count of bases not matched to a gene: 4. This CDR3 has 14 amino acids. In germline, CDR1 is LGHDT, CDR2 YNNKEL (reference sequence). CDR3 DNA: TGTGCCAGCAGCCAAGTCAGGGGGCTTAAGACCCAGTACTTC. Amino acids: CASSQVRGLKTQYF.

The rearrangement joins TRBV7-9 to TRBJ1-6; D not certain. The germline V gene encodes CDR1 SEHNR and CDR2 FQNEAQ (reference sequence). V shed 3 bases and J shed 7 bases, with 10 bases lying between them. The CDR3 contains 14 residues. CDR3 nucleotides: TGTGCCAGCAGCTTCCCCCAAACAAATTCACCCCTCCACTTT. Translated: CASSFPQTNSPLHF. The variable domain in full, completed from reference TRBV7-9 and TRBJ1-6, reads DTGVSQNPRHKITKRGQNVTFRCDPISEHNRLYWYRQTLGQGPEFLTYFQNEAQLEKSRLLSDRFSAERPKGSFSTLEIQRTEQGDSAMYLCASSFPQTNSPLHFGNGTRLTVT.

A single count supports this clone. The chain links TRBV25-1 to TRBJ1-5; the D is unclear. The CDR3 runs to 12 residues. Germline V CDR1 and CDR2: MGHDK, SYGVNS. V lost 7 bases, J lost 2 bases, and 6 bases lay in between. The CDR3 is CASKQGNQPQHF. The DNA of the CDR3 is TGTGCCAGCAAGCAGGGCAATCAGCCCCAGCATTTT.

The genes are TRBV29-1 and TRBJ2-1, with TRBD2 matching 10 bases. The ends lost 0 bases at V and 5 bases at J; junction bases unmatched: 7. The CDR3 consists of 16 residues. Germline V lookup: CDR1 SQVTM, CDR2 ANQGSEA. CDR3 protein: CSVEDLAGGIDNEQFF. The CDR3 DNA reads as TGCAGCGTTGAAGATTTAGCGGGAGGAATCGACAATGAGCAGTTCTTC.

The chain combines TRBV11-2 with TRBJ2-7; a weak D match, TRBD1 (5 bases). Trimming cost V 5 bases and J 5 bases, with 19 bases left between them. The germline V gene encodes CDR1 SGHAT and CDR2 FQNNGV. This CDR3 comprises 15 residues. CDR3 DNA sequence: TGTGCCAGCAGCCTGCTCCAGGGTGCGAAGAACGAGCAGTACTTC. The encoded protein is CASSLLQGAKNEQYF. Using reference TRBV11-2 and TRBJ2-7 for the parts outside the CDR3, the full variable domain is EAGVAQSPRYKIIEKRQSVAFWCNPISGHATLYWYQQILGQGPKLLIQFQNNGVVDDSQLPKDRFSAERLKGVDSTLKIQPAKLEDSAVYLCASSLLQGAKNEQYFGPGTRLTVT.

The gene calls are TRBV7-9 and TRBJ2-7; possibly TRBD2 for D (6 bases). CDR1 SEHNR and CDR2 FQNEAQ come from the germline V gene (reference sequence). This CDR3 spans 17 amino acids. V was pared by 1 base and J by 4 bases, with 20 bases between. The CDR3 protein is CASSLVVSRLAGYEQYF. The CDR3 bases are TGTGCCAGCAGCTTAGTGGTGAGCCGGCTGGCGGGGTACGAGCAGTACTTC.

CDR3 DNA: TGTGCCAGCAGCGTACCCTCCGGGACAGGACCGTACGAGCAGTACTTC. Residues: CASSVPSGTGPYEQYF. The gene calls are TRBV9 and TRBJ2-7, with 8 bases lining up with TRBD1. There are 16 residues in the CDR3. V trimming: 1 base; J trimming: 4 bases; junction bases outside the gene matches: 10. CDR1 is SGDLS and CDR2 is YYNGEE in the germline V gene.

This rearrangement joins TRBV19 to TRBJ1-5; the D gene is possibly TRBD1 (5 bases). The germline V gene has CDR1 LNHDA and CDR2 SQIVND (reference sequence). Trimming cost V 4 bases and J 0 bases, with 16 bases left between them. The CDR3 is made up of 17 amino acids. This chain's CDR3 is CASSTLPDSNSNQPQHF. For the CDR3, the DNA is TGTGCCAGTAGTACACTTCCCGACAGCAATAGCAATCAGCCCCAGCATTTT.

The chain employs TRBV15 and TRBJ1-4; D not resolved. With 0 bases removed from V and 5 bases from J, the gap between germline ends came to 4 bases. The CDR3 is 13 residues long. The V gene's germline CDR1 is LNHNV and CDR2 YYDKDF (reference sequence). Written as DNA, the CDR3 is TGTGCCACCAGCAGAGACTCGAATGAAAAACTGTTTTTT. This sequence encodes CATSRDSNEKLFF.

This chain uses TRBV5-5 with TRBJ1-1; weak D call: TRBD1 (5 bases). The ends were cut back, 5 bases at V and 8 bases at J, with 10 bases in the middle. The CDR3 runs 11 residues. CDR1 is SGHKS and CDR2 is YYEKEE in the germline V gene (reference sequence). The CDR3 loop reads CASSWGLEAFF. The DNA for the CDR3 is TGTGCCAGCAGTTGGGGCCTCGAAGCTTTCTTT.

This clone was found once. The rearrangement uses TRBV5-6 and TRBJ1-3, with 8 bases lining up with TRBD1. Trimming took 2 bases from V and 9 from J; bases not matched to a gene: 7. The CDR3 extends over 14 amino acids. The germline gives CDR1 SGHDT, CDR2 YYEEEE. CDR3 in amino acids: CASSFGQGSRTIYF. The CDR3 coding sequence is TGTGCCAGCAGCTTCGGACAGGGAAGCCGCACCATATATTTT.

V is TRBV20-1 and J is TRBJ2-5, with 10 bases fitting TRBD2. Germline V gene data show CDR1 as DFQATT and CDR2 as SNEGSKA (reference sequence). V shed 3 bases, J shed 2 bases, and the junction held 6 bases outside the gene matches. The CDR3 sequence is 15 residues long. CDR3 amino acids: CSASGAGGWQETQYF. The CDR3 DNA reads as TGCAGTGCTAGTGGAGCGGGAGGGTGGCAAGAGACCCAGTACTTC.

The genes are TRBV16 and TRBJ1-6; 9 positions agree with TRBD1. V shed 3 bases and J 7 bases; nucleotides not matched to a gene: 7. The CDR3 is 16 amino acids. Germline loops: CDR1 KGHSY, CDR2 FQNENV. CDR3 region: CASSQLGQGGNSPLHF. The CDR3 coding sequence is TGTGCCAGCAGCCAGTTGGGACAGGGAGGAAATTCACCCCTCCACTTT. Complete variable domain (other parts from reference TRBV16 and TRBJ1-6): GEEVAQTPKHLVRGEGQKAKLYCAPIKGHSYVFWYQQVLKNEFKFLISFQNENVFDETGMPKERFSAKCLPNSPCSLEIQATKLEDSAVYFCASSQLGQGGNSPLHFGNGTRLTVT.

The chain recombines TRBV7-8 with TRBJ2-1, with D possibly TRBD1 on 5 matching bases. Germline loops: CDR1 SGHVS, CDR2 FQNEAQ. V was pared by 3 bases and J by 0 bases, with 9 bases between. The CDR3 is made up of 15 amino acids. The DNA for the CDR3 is TGTGCCAGCAGCTTGACAGCTAGCTCCTACAATGAGCAGTTCTTC. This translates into CASSLTASSYNEQFF. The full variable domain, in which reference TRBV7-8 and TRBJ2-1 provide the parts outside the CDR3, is GAGVSQSPRYKVAKRGQDVALRCDPISGHVSLFWYQQALGQGPEFLTYFQNEAQLDKSGLPSDRFFAERPEGSVSTLKIQRTQQEDSAVYLCASSLTASSYNEQFFGPGTRLTVL.

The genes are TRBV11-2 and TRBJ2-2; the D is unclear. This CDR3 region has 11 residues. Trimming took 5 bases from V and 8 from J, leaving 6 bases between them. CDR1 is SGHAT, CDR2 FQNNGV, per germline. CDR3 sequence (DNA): TGTGCCAGCAGCCCCCCAGGGGAGCTGTTTTTT. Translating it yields CASSPPGELFF.

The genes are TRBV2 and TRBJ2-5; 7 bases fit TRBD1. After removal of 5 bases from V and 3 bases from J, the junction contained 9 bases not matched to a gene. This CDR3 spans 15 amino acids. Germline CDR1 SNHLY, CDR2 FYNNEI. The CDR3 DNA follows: TGTGCCAGCAGTTCAGTCCGGGACAGCAAAGAGACCCAGTACTTC. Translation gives CASSSVRDSKETQYF. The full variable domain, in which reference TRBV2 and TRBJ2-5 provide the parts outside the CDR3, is EPEVTQTPSHQVTQMGQEVILRCVPISNHLYFYWYRQILGQKVEFLVSFYNNEISEKSEIFDDQFSVERPDGSNFTLKIRSTKLEDSAMYFCASSSVRDSKETQYFGPGTRLLVL.

The CDR3 is CASSQAGARNTGELFF. CDR3 DNA: TGCGCCAGCAGCCAGGCAGGGGCGAGGAACACCGGGGAGCTGTTTTTT. The V call is TRBV4-3, the J call TRBJ2-2; weak D call: TRBD1 (6 bases). This CDR3 comprises 16 residues. Trimming removed 3 bases from V and 1 base from J, with 12 bases in between. Germline loops: CDR1 LGHNA, CDR2 YSLEER.

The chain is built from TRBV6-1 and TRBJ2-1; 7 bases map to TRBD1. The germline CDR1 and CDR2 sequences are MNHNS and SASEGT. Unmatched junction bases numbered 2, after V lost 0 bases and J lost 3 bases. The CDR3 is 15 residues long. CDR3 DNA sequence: TGTGCCAGCAGTGAAGCGGCAGGGGGCTACAATGAGCAGTTCTTC. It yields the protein CASSEAAGGYNEQFF.

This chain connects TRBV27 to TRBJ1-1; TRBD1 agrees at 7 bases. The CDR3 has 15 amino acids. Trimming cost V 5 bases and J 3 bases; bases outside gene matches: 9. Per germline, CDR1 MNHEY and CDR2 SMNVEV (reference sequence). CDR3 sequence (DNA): TGTGCCAGCAGTCCCTACAGGGGACAATACACTGAAGCTTTCTTT. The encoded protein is CASSPYRGQYTEAFF.

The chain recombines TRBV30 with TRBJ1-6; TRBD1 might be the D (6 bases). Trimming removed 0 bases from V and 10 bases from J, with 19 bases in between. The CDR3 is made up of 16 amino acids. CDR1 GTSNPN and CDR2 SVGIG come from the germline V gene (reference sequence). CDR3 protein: CAWSVDRLTRRSPLHF. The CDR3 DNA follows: TGTGCCTGGAGTGTGGACAGACTGACCCGTAGGTCACCCCTCCACTTT.

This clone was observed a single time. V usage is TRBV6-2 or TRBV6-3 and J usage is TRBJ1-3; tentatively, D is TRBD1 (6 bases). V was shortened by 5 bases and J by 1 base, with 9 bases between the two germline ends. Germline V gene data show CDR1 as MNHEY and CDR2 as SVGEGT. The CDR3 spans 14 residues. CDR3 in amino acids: CASSRDISGNTIYF. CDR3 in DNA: TGTGCCAGCAGTCGGGACATATCTGGAAACACCATATATTTT.

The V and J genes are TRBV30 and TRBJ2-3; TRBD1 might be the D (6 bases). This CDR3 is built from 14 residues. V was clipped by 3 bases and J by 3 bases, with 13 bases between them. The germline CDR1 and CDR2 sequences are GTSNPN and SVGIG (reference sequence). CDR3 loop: CAWSLQGGTDTQYF. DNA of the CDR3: TGTGCCTGGAGCTTACAGGGCGGGACAGATACGCAGTATTTT.

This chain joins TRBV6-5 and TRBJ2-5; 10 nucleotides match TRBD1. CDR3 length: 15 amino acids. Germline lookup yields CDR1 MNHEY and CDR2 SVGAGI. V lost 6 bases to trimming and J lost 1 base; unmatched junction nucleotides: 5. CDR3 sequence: CASRRQGAIQETQYF. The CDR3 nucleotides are TGTGCCAGCAGGCGACAGGGGGCGATCCAAGAGACCCAGTACTTC.

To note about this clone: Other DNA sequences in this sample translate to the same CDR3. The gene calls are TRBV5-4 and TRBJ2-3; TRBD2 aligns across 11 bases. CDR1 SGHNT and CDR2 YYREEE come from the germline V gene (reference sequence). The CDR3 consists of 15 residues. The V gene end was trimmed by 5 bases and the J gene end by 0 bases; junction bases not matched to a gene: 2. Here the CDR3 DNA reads TGTGCCAGCAGTTTAGCGGGAGGGAGCACAGATACGCAGTATTTT. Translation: CASSLAGGSTDTQYF.

CDR3 residues: CASIPPGRGDNEQFF. The CDR3 coding sequence is TGTGCCAGCATTCCCCCGGGGCGGGGGGACAATGAGCAGTTCTTC. The chain links TRBV2 to TRBJ2-1; 8 nucleotides line up with TRBD2. This CDR3 has 15 residues. Per the germline V gene, CDR1 is SNHLY and CDR2 is FYNNEI. After removal of 7 bases from V and 5 bases from J, the junction contained 10 bases not matched to a gene.

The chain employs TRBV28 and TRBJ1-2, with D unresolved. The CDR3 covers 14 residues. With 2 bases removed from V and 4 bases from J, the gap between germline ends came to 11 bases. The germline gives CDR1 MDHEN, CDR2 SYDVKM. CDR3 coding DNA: TGTGCCAGCAGTTTAACGGGGTCGGGCTATGGCTACACCTTC. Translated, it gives CASSLTGSGYGYTF.

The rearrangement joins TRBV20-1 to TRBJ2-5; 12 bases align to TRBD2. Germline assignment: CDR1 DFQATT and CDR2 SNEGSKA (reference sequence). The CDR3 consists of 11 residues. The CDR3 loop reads CLAGGQETQYF. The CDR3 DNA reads TGCCTAGCGGGGGGGCAAGAGACCCAGTACTTC.

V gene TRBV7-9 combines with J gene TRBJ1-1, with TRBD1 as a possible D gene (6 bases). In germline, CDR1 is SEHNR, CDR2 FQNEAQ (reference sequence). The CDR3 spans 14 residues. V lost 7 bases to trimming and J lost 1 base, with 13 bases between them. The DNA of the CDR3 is TGTGCCAGCAAAGCCCCAGGGGCGAACACTGAAGCTTTCTTT. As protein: CASKAPGANTEAFF.

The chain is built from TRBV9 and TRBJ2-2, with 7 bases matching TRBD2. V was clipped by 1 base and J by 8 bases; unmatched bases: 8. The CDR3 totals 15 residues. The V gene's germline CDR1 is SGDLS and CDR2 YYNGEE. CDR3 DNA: TGTGCCAGCAGCGTAACTAGCGTTTTTGAGGGGGAGCTGTTTTTT. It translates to CASSVTSVFEGELFF.

The CDR3 nucleotides are TGTGCCAGCAGCAAAGACCTAGTGAAATCGGTTGAGCAGTTCTTC. Its translation is CASSKDLVKSVEQFF. J is TRBJ2-1 and V is TRBV5-4, with D unclear. Germline V gene data show CDR1 as SGHNT and CDR2 as YYREEE (reference sequence). The CDR3 runs to 15 residues. V was clipped by 4 bases and J by 9 bases, with 20 bases between them. Looking up the rest from reference TRBV5-4 and TRBJ2-1 gives the full variable domain: ETGVTQSPTHLIKTRGQQVTLRCSSQSGHNTVSWYQQALGQGPQFIFQYYREEENGRGNFPPRFSGLQFPNYSSELNVNALELDDSALYLCASSKDLVKSVEQFFGPGTRLTVL.

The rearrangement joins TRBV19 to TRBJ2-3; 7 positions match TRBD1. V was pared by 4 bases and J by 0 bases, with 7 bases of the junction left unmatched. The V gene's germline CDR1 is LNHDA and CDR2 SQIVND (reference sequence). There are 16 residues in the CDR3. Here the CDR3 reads CASSTPKGASTDTQYF. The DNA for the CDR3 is TGTGCCAGTAGTACCCCGAAGGGGGCTAGCACAGATACGCAGTATTTT.